The 32 T cell receptor beta chains below all came from one sample that was sequenced in a study of T cells in Graves' hyperthyroidism and ophthalmopathy (dated by TCRdb to 2018 to 2020). Libraries were prepared through multiplex PCR. The reads were generated on an Illumina HiSeq 2000. TCR beta CDR3 regions were amplified from RNA transcripts. The TCR CDR3 was subjected to a first round of RT-PCR using the HTBI primer set and the Qiagen OneStep RT-PCR kit. TCRdb's own reprocessing of the public reads used fastp at Q25 and MiXCR and kept productive beta chains. All rows with the same CDR3 protein become a single entry with the most common DNA and genes. In this sample the table shows approximately 410,000 distinct CDR3 sequences, 14% to 15% of which occur a single time. The leading ten clones occupy less than 15% of the sample. Sequencing was performed on blood. These receptor sequences come from a man aged 18 to 29 with Graves' ophthalmopathy.

This clonotype was seen ten or more times. V is TRBV27 and J is TRBJ2-7, with 10 bases fitting TRBD1. CDR3 length: 14 amino acids. Germline values: CDR1 MNHEY, CDR2 SMNVEV (reference sequence). CDR3 nucleotides: TGTGCTAGCCGCCTGACAGGGGGCACCTACGAGCAGTACTTC. As protein: CASRLTGGTYEQYF.

This clonotype was picked up many times. The chain carries TRBV4-1 and TRBJ1-1; D is unresolved. V was shortened by 1 base and J by 9 bases, with 12 bases between the two germline ends. The V gene's germline CDR1 is MGHRA and CDR2 YSYEKL. CDR3 size: 13 residues. In DNA, the CDR3 is TGCGCCAGCAGCCAAGCTCCTACGAGCAAAGCTTTCTTT. Its translation: CASSQAPTSKAFF.

This clonotype was detected ten times or more. The J gene is TRBJ1-1, the V gene TRBV7-9; a weak D match, TRBD1 (6 bases). CDR1 is SEHNR and CDR2 is FQNEAQ in the germline V gene (reference sequence). This CDR3 region has 16 residues. V lost 5 bases to trimming and J lost 0 bases, with 16 bases between them. Written as DNA, the CDR3 is TGTGCCAGCAGCACCCCCACAGGGACCATGAACACTGAAGCTTTCTTT. Amino acid sequence: CASSTPTGTMNTEAFF.

This CDR3 is CASSDDRFTGANVLTF. DNA for the CDR3: TGTGCCAGCAGTGATGACAGGTTCACTGGGGCCAACGTCCTGACTTTC. The chain recombines TRBV25-1 with TRBJ2-6; D is perhaps TRBD1 (6 bases). The CDR3 runs 16 residues. Trimming took 3 bases from V and 2 from J, leaving 11 bases between them. The V gene's germline CDR1 is MGHDK and CDR2 SYGVNS.

In its sample, this clonotype was seen many times. The rearrangement links TRBV6-1 to TRBJ2-7; D call uncertain. Germline V gives CDR1 MNHNS, CDR2 SASEGT. CDR3 length equals 12 residues. Trimming shortened V by 3 bases and J by 2 bases, and 5 bases separated the two germline ends. Written as DNA, the CDR3 is TGTGCCAGCAGTGATTCAGCCTACGAGCAGTACTTC. Its protein product is CASSDSAYEQYF.

This clonotype was counted ten times or more. The rearrangement links TRBV20-1 to TRBJ2-7, with 7 bases lining up with TRBD1. Germline CDR1 DFQATT, CDR2 SNEGSKA (reference sequence). The CDR3 consists of 11 residues. With 3 bases clipped from V and 6 bases from J, the junction kept 2 bases outside the gene matches. CDR3: CSASDRVEQYF. The CDR3 coding sequence is TGCAGTGCTAGCGACAGGGTCGAGCAGTACTTC.

A few counts support this clonotype. V and J are TRBV20-1 and TRBJ2-1; 14 positions agree with TRBD2. The CDR3 contains 18 residues. V dropped 6 bases and J dropped 3; count of bases not matched to a gene: 13. From germline, CDR1 is DFQATT and CDR2 SNEGSKA (reference sequence). The CDR3 protein is CSAASGTSGRGRYNEQFF. CDR3 nucleotides: TGCAGTGCAGCCTCAGGGACTAGCGGGAGAGGGCGCTACAATGAGCAGTTCTTC.

The sample holds many counts of this clonotype. The chain employs TRBV3-1 and TRBJ2-7; the match to TRBD1 covers 8 bases. CDR3 length equals 13 residues. CDR1 is LGHDT and CDR2 is YNNKEL in the germline V gene (reference sequence). The trim removed 5 bases at V and 6 bases at J, leaving 6 bases unmatched. CDR3 nucleotides: TGTGCCAGCAGCAGGACAGGGCTTGGCGAGCAGTACTTC. It translates to CASSRTGLGEQYF.

This clonotype has at least ten counts. The rearrangement joins TRBV7-9 to TRBJ2-7; 16 bases line up with TRBD2. Germline lookup yields CDR1 SEHNR and CDR2 FQNEAQ (reference sequence). The length of the CDR3 is 16 residues. After removal of 5 bases from V and 6 bases from J, the junction contained 7 bases not matched to a gene. CDR3 region: CASSRAGTSGRAEQYF. The CDR3 region has the DNA TGTGCCAGCAGCCGGGCCGGGACTAGCGGGAGGGCCGAGCAGTACTTC.

About this clonotype itself: A much larger clonotype is one base distant, so this may be a read error. The chain couples TRBV5-1 to TRBJ2-1; D remains ambiguous. The CDR3 is 15 amino acids. The germline V gene has CDR1 SGHRS and CDR2 YFSETQ. Written as DNA, the CDR3 is TGCGCCAGCAGCTTGCAAGGACGGGCCTACAATGGGCAGTTCTTC. Translating it yields CASSLQGRAYNGQFF.

At least ten counts were recorded for this clonotype. The chain joins TRBV7-6 to TRBJ2-7; a possible D gene is TRBD1 (5 bases). The germline V gene encodes CDR1 SGHVS and CDR2 FNYEAQ. The germline V and J ends were trimmed by 5 bases and 0 bases, with 8 bases remaining between them. The CDR3 extends over 13 amino acids. The CDR3 DNA reads TGTGCCAGCAGCACGACAGCCTCCTACGAGCAGTACTTC. The encoded protein is CASSTTASYEQYF.

Ten or more counts support this clonotype. This chain uses TRBV28 with TRBJ2-6, with 11 bases fitting TRBD1. Germline CDR1 and CDR2: MDHEN and SYDVKM. J gave up 2 bases and V 6 bases, and 0 bases lay outside the gene matches. The CDR3 consists of 15 residues. CDR3 coding DNA: TGTGCCAGCAGGGGACAGGGGGCTGGGGCCAACGTCCTGACTTTC. Its translation is CASRGQGAGANVLTF.

About this clonotype itself: A single base separates this from a much larger clone, so it may be a read error. The chain recombines TRBV5-1 with TRBJ1-1; D unclear. The CDR3 is 14 amino acids. Germline lookup yields CDR1 SGHRS and CDR2 YFSETQ. V shed 5 bases and J shed 0 bases, with 11 bases lying between them. The CDR3 sequence: CASRFRKMNTEAFF. For the CDR3, the DNA is TGCGCCAGCAGATTTCGGAAAATGAACACTGAAGCTTTCTTT. Using reference TRBV5-1 and TRBJ1-1 for the parts outside the CDR3, the full variable domain is KAGVTQTPRYLIKTRGQQVTLSCSPISGHRSVSWYQQTPGQGLQFLFEYFSETQRNKGNFPGRFSGRQFSNSRSEMNVSTLELGDSALYLCASRFRKMNTEAFFGQGTRLTVV.

This clonotype was detected ten times or more. The V gene is TRBV10-3, the J gene TRBJ1-2; TRBD1 matches at 8 bases. The germline V gene encodes CDR1 ENHRY and CDR2 SYGVKD. The CDR3 totals 12 residues. The V gene end was trimmed by 7 bases and the J gene end by 8 bases; junction bases not matched to a gene: 6. The CDR3 spells CAITPGGNGYTF. The DNA for the CDR3 is TGTGCCATCACACCAGGGGGCAACGGCTACACCTTC.

This clonotype was seen more than once but under ten times. The CDR3 DNA follows: TGTGCCAGCAGCCAAAAGGGACCCGGGGCCTACTACAATGAGCAGTTCTTC. Translation gives CASSQKGPGAYYNEQFF. The chain links TRBV14 to TRBJ2-1, with D perhaps TRBD1 or TRBD2 (5 bases each). V shed 2 bases and J shed 3 bases, with 17 bases lying between them. Germline CDR1 reads SGHDN; CDR2 reads FVKESK. CDR3 length: 17 residues. Complete variable domain (other parts from reference TRBV14 and TRBJ2-1): EAGVTQFPSHSVIEKGQTVTLRCDPISGHDNLYWYRRVMGKEIKFLLHFVKESKQDESGMPNNRFLAERTGGTYSTLKVQPAELEDSGVYFCASSQKGPGAYYNEQFFGPGTRLTVL.

The chain joins TRBV4-1 to TRBJ2-1, with TRBD2 matching over 7 bases. The trim removed 1 base at V and 5 bases at J, leaving 5 bases unmatched. CDR1 is MGHRA and CDR2 is YSYEKL in the germline V gene. The CDR3 is 15 amino acids. In DNA, the CDR3 is TGCGCCAGCAGCCAAGCTTCCCTAGCGGACAATGAGCAGTTCTTC. Residues: CASSQASLADNEQFF.

This clonotype showed up many times. The chain employs TRBV2 and TRBJ1-1, with D maybe TRBD1 (6 bases). The germline gives CDR1 SNHLY, CDR2 FYNNEI. V lost 6 bases, J lost 8 bases, and 13 bases lay in between. CDR3 length equals 12 residues. CDR3 sequence reads: CASSSTGPEAFF. As DNA, the CDR3 is TGTGCCAGCAGCTCGACAGGACCCGAAGCTTTCTTT.

For the CDR3, the DNA is TGTGCCAGTCTCGAGGGAGATTATAATTCACCCCTCCACTTT. It yields the protein CASLEGDYNSPLHF. The chain recombines TRBV5-5 with TRBJ1-6; D is unresolved. The length of the CDR3 is 14 residues. Germline V CDR1 and CDR2: SGHKS, YYEKEE (reference sequence). V was trimmed by 8 bases and J by 4 bases, leaving 13 bases between them.

A remark on this clonotype: An end of the junction differs from the germline gene, which may be a read error. The chain recombines TRBV5-1 with TRBJ1-2; the match to TRBD1 covers 7 bases. Germline CDR1 SGHRS, CDR2 YFSETQ. CDR3 length: 13 amino acids. The CDR3 DNA is TGTGCCAGCAGCCCCACAGGGGTCGATGGCTACACCTTC. This codes for CASSPTGVDGYTF.

This clonotype was found many times. The J gene is TRBJ2-1, the V gene TRBV20-1; 7 bases are a match to TRBD1. V was clipped by 6 bases and J by 0 bases; unmatched bases: 5. The CDR3 is 14 residues long. The V gene's germline CDR1 is DFQATT and CDR2 SNEGSKA (reference sequence). The CDR3 loop reads CSANRGSSYNEQFF. The CDR3 DNA sequence: TGCAGTGCAAACAGGGGAAGCTCCTACAATGAGCAGTTCTTC.

This clonotype was observed a handful of times. The V gene is TRBV2, the J gene TRBJ1-2; TRBD1 agrees at 7 bases. Germline assignment: CDR1 SNHLY and CDR2 FYNNEI. This CDR3 contains 13 residues. The J segment lost 8 bases and the V segment lost 2 bases, leaving 5 bases of the junction unmatched. CDR3 residues: CASSELTRGGYTF. The DNA of the CDR3 is TGTGCCAGCAGTGAACTAACCAGGGGGGGCTACACCTTC.

This clonotype appeared many times. This rearrangement joins TRBV27 to TRBJ2-3; 12 bases align to TRBD2. The CDR3 sequence is 18 residues long. Germline lookup yields CDR1 MNHEY and CDR2 SMNVEV (reference sequence). V gave up 3 bases and J gave up 1 base; unmatched junction bases: 8. CDR3 amino acids: CASSFSRLAGGRTDTQYF. The CDR3 DNA reads TGTGCCAGCAGTTTCTCTAGGCTAGCGGGAGGGCGCACAGATACGCAGTATTTT.

This clonotype was seen a handful of times. Just one base apart from a much larger clone, this may be a read error. This chain uses TRBV5-5 with TRBJ2-1, with TRBD2 matching over 8 bases. Germline-derived CDR1 and CDR2 are SGHKS and YYEKEE (reference sequence). This CDR3 is built from 21 residues. J lost 4 bases, V lost 6 bases, and 27 bases had no gene match. CDR3 sequence reads: CASTPRRVGGGHPVLYNEQFF. The CDR3 coding sequence is TGTGCCAGCACCCCCCGACGGGTCGGGGGGGGCCATCCTGTCCTATACAATGAGCAGTTCTTC.

This clonotype showed up just a few times. The rearrangement joins TRBV7-9 to TRBJ1-2; perhaps TRBD1 as D (5 bases). V was cut by 0 bases and J by 7 bases, with 21 bases left in between. Germline V gives CDR1 SEHNR, CDR2 FQNEAQ (reference sequence). The CDR3 sequence is 17 residues long. The CDR3 region has the DNA TGTGCCAGCAGCTTAGCCTCCCTCAGGGACGCCCCTGTTGGCTACACCTTC. As protein: CASSLASLRDAPVGYTF. Full variable domain (outside the CDR3, taken from reference TRBV7-9 and TRBJ1-2): DTGVSQNPRHKITKRGQNVTFRCDPISEHNRLYWYRQTLGQGPEFLTYFQNEAQLEKSRLLSDRFSAERPKGSFSTLEIQRTEQGDSAMYLCASSLASLRDAPVGYTFGSGTRLTVV.

This clonotype was recorded at least ten times. The gene calls are TRBV5-1 and TRBJ1-1; 7 bases align to TRBD1. The CDR3 is made up of 14 amino acids. Germline CDR1 reads SGHRS; CDR2 reads YFSETQ. With V trimmed by 0 bases and J by 7 bases, 6 bases remained unmatched. CDR3 region: CASSLGPGGNEAFF. CDR3 coding DNA: TGCGCCAGCAGCTTGGGCCCAGGGGGAAATGAAGCTTTCTTT.

The chain uses TRBV10-3 and TRBJ1-5, with D possibly TRBD1 on 5 matching bases. V was clipped by 3 bases and J by 9 bases, with 12 bases between them. Per germline, CDR1 ENHRY and CDR2 SYGVKD. The CDR3 spans 13 residues. Here the CDR3 reads CAISDVGRAPQHF. The DNA of the CDR3 is TGTGCCATCAGTGACGTGGGGCGTGCGCCCCAGCATTTT.

This clonotype has at least ten counts. The J gene is TRBJ2-2, the V gene TRBV6-6, with D possibly being TRBD1 or TRBD2 (5 bases each). CDR3 length: 18 amino acids. CDR1 is MNHNY and CDR2 is SVGAGI in the germline V gene (reference sequence). Trimming removed 0 bases at V and 1 base at J, with 15 bases between. The CDR3 DNA sequence: TGTGCCAGCAGTTACTCGCGATGGGGCGGGTTGAACACCGGGGAGCTGTTTTTT. Its translation is CASSYSRWGGLNTGELFF.

This clonotype was recorded many times. This chain uses TRBV4-1 with TRBJ1-1; 8 bases fit TRBD1. The CDR3 runs 15 residues. Germline V gene data show CDR1 as MGHRA and CDR2 as YSYEKL. V dropped 2 bases and J dropped 5; count of bases not matched to a gene: 7. CDR3 loop: CASSQPTGARTEAFF. The DNA for the CDR3 is TGCGCCAGCAGCCAACCGACAGGGGCGAGAACTGAAGCTTTCTTT.

This clonotype was detected many times. The rearrangement joins TRBV6-1 to TRBJ2-3; D may be TRBD2 (5 bases). Germline V gene lookup returns CDR1 MNHNS and CDR2 SASEGT. The CDR3 runs to 13 residues. The ends were cut back, 7 bases at V and 5 bases at J, with 13 bases in the middle. The CDR3 here is CASKAGGGDTQYF. CDR3 sequence (DNA): TGTGCCAGCAAAGCAGGAGGCGGAGATACGCAGTATTTT.

V is TRBV5-1 and J is TRBJ2-5; the D gene is possibly TRBD1 (5 bases). This CDR3 spans 16 amino acids. Per the germline V gene, CDR1 is SGHRS and CDR2 is YFSETQ. Trimming pared 2 bases from V and 2 bases from J, leaving 16 bases between. The chain's CDR3 is CASSFVDLGPQETQYF. The CDR3 coding sequence is TGCGCCAGCAGCTTCGTTGATTTGGGGCCTCAAGAGACCCAGTACTTC.

This clonotype was counted ten times or more. The chain joins TRBV11-2 to TRBJ2-3, with 8 nucleotides matching TRBD2. V trimming: 4 bases; J trimming: 2 bases; junction bases outside the gene matches: 11. Germline V CDR1 and CDR2: SGHAT, FQNNGV. This CDR3 spans 17 amino acids. This CDR3 is CASSSRGGGGNTDTQYF. The CDR3 nucleotides are TGTGCCAGCAGCTCCCGAGGAGGCGGGGGGAACACAGATACGCAGTATTTT.

The genes are TRBV20-1 and TRBJ2-7; 12 nucleotides align to TRBD2. V lost 6 bases to trimming and J lost 4 bases; unmatched junction nucleotides: 7. CDR3 length: 14 residues. Germline CDR1 DFQATT, CDR2 SNEGSKA (reference sequence). The CDR3 loop reads CSASGLAGSYEQYF. Written as DNA, the CDR3 is TGCAGTGCCTCCGGACTAGCGGGATCTTACGAGCAGTACTTC.